The 4 T cell receptor beta chains listed next were all sequenced from one sample in a study of blood T cells in healthy people across ages. A second about 7 to 11 cycle PCR used barcoded and J-beta primers. TCRdb reprocessed the 5' RACE reads via MiXCR and lists one record per CDR3 protein. The table lists roughly 1.7 million distinct CDR3 sequences, about 31% of them singletons. Specimen: blood. The receptors shown here come from a woman aged 25-40 years in good health.

On this clonotype: One junction end does not reproduce the germline sequence, and a read error may be involved. This sequence joins TRBV5-5 and TRBJ2-1, with a possible D match to TRBD2 (6 bases). CDR1 and CDR2 (germline): SGHKS, YYEKEE (reference sequence). The CDR3 loop spans 15 amino acids. CDR3: CASNLRLAAYNEQFF. CDR3 sequence (DNA): TGTGCCAGCAACTTGCGTTTAGCGGCCTACAATGAGCAGTTCTTC.

In this sample, this clonotype turned up a few times. This chain links TRBV9 with TRBJ2-3, with D maybe TRBD2 (6 bases). CDR1 is SGDLS and CDR2 is YYNGEE in the germline V gene. The germline V and J ends were trimmed by 0 bases and 1 base, with 12 bases remaining between them. The CDR3 runs to 16 residues. CDR3 DNA sequence: TGTGCCAGCAGCGTAGCGTCGGGAGTCGGCACAGATACGCAGTATTTT. Protein sequence: CASSVASGVGTDTQYF.

This clonotype was seen many times. The gene calls are TRBV7-9 and TRBJ2-3; D ambiguous. The CDR3 spans 15 residues. V was cut by 2 bases and J by 0 bases, with 9 bases left in between. Germline V CDR1 and CDR2: SEHNR, FQNEAQ (reference sequence). The DNA of the CDR3 is TGTGCCAGCAGCTTACAGCTAACTAGCACAGATACGCAGTATTTT. This translates into CASSLQLTSTDTQYF.

This clonotype has only a few counts. The V gene is TRBV5-1, the J gene TRBJ2-1; 8 bases are shared with TRBD1. CDR1 and CDR2 (germline): SGHRS, YFSETQ. The CDR3 is 13 residues long. Unmatched junction bases numbered 6, after V lost 7 bases and J lost 6 bases. In nucleotides, the CDR3 is TGCGCCAGCGGGACAGGATTTATCAATGAGCAGTTCTTC. Protein sequence: CASGTGFINEQFF.